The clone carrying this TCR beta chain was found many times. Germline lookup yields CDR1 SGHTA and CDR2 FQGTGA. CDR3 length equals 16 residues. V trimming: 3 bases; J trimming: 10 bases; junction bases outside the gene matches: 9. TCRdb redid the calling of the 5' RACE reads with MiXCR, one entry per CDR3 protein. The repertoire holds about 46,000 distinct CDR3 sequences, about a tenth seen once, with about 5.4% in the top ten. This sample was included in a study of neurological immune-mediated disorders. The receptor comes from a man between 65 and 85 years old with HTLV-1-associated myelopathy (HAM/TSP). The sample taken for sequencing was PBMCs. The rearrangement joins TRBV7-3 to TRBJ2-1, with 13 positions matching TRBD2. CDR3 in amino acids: CASSFPGLAGQKEQFF. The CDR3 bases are TGTGCCAGCAGCTTCCCGGGACTAGCGGGACAAAAGGAGCAGTTCTTC.